This T cell receptor beta chain was identified in a study of vaccination effects on CD4 cells after COVID-19. About the research overall: A few million PBMC were placed in each well, which was supplemented with 10 IU/ml IL-2 and around 9.5 ug/ml peptides.

Following culture for approximately ten days, CD4+ T cells were isolated. V was trimmed by 2 bases and J by 5 bases, leaving 10 bases between them. From germline, CDR1 is SGHKS and CDR2 YYEKEE (reference sequence). This CDR3 spans 13 amino acids. Only in-frame clones appear in the TCRdb table, and some are missing; sequencing was by immunoSEQ multiplex PCR. The table includes roughly 36,000 clones, around 74% detected once. A word on this clone: Its target is unknown.

This chain joins TRBV5-5 and TRBJ2-5; the D gene is possibly TRBD2 (6 bases). This material consisted of CD4+ T cells from PBMCs cultured without peptide, taken before COVID-19 vaccination. This TCR was recovered from a human donor who received a COVID-19 vaccine. The CDR3 DNA follows: TGTGCCAGCAGCTTTTTGGGGGGTGAGACCCAGTACTTC. Its protein product is CASSFLGGETQYF. The whole variable domain, remainder taken from reference TRBV5-5 and TRBJ2-5, is DAGVTQSPTHLIKTRGQQVTLRCSPISGHKSVSWYQQVLGQGPQFIFQYYEKEERGRGNFPDRFSARQFPNYSSELNVNALLLGDSALYLCASSFLGGETQYFGPGTRLLVL.